Sequencing of this T cell receptor beta chain was carried out in a study of T cells after yellow fever vaccination. Study-wide results and limits: Most clones from primary vaccination were detected again post-booster (just under 97% CD4, about 85% CD8). Contaminating bulk clonotypes could be abundant in FACS-sorted repertoires. CD4 and CD8 compartments shared a small share of clonotypes.

The trim removed 3 bases at V and 9 bases at J, leaving 1 base unmatched. The CDR3 length is 13 residues. Germline V gives CDR1 MNHEY, CDR2 SVGAGI. Template-switching 5'RACE yielded the TCR cDNA; a universal primer site and UMIs were added in the process. TCRdb re-derived calls from the 5' RACE reads in MiXCR, one entry per CDR3 protein. The sample consists of roughly 68,000 distinct CDR3 sequences, about 6.5% of them appearing once. This clonotype came up many times. What it binds is not known. The genes are TRBV6-5 and TRBJ2-1; TRBD2 aligns across 11 bases. The sample in question was CD8+ T cells sorted from PBMCs, obtained roughly seven weeks after the first yellow fever vaccination. The sequence was obtained from a man aged 18 to 30 who received the YFV17D yellow fever vaccine. The CDR3 is CASSYGTSGEQFF. The CDR3 DNA follows: TGTGCCAGCAGTTATGGGACTAGCGGTGAGCAGTTCTTC.